The 25 T cell receptor beta chains below all came from one sample that was sequenced in a study of blood T cell repertoires in COVID-19. Sequencing was performed with immunoSEQ multiplex PCR; in TCRdb, only in-frame clones are kept and a portion is missing. The table lists some 380,000 clones, approximately 91% of them singletons. The source material was PBMCs or T cells enriched from blood (not recorded which). The receptors shown here come from a woman aged 40-49 years with acute COVID-19.

The chain employs TRBV2 and TRBJ1-1; no definite D call. The CDR3 is 17 amino acids. Trimming removed 2 bases at V and 1 base at J, with 17 bases between. Looked up from germline, CDR1 is SNHLY and CDR2 is FYNNEI. CDR3 nucleotides: TGTGCCAGCAGTGAAACGGGGAACTTAAGCCGGAACACTGAAGCTTTCTTT. Amino acid sequence: CASSETGNLSRNTEAFF.

The chain combines TRBV15 with TRBJ2-7; D perhaps matches TRBD1 (6 bases). Trimming cost V 1 base and J 6 bases, with 7 bases left between them. In germline, CDR1 is LNHNV, CDR2 YYDKDF (reference sequence). CDR3 length equals 12 residues. CDR3 loop: CATSRVGGEQYF. In DNA, the CDR3 is TGTGCCACCAGCAGAGTAGGGGGCGAGCAGTACTTC.

The V gene is TRBV5-1, the J gene TRBJ1-1; 8 positions match TRBD1. The V segment lost 4 bases and the J segment 4 bases; nucleotides outside the gene matches: 9. CDR1 SGHRS and CDR2 YFSETQ come from the germline V gene. The CDR3 contains 15 residues. CDR3 residues: CASSLQTGVGTEAFF. DNA of the CDR3: TGCGCCAGCAGCCTTCAGACAGGGGTGGGCACTGAAGCTTTCTTT.

This clone was recorded only once. This sequence joins TRBV6-2 or TRBV6-3 and TRBJ2-4, with TRBD2 as a possible D gene (5 bases). Between the trimmed V and J ends, which lost 4 bases and 1 base, there was a span of 8 bases. Germline-derived CDR1 and CDR2 are MNHEY and SVGEGT. The CDR3 contains 14 residues. The CDR3 reads CASSSGGAKNIQYF. The CDR3 nucleotides read TGTGCCAGCAGTTCCGGCGGGGCCAAAAACATTCAGTACTTC.

The V and J genes are TRBV25-1 and TRBJ2-1; 7 bases map to TRBD1. The germline gives CDR1 MGHDK, CDR2 SYGVNS. The CDR3 is 15 residues long. Trimming cost V 1 base and J 3 bases; bases outside gene matches: 3. CDR3 sequence: CASSELTGYYNEQFF. As DNA, the CDR3 is TGTGCCAGCAGTGAATTGACAGGGTACTACAATGAGCAGTTCTTC.

This chain links TRBV7-8 with TRBJ2-4; 7 bases match TRBD1. This CDR3 is 14 amino acids long. Trimming took 1 base from V and 6 from J; bases not matched to a gene: 3. CDR1 and CDR2 from the germline V gene are SGHVS and FQNEAQ. CDR3 nucleotides: TGTGCCAGCAGCTTAGGGGCAGGGGGAAACATTCAGTACTTC. Translating gives CASSLGAGGNIQYF.

The chain carries TRBV6-1 and TRBJ1-5, with 7 positions matching TRBD1. Per germline, CDR1 MNHNS and CDR2 SASEGT. With 1 base clipped from V and 9 bases from J, the junction kept 6 bases outside the gene matches. The CDR3 sequence is 14 residues long. CDR3 amino acids: CASSEVTGWRPQHF. The CDR3 bases are TGTGCCAGCAGTGAAGTGACAGGGTGGCGGCCCCAGCATTTT.

In its sample, this clone was seen once. The rearrangement joins TRBV11-2 to TRBJ1-6; the match to TRBD1 covers 10 bases. J gave up 7 bases and V 5 bases, and 5 bases lay outside the gene matches. CDR1 and CDR2 (germline): SGHAT, FQNNGV. CDR3 size: 15 residues. The CDR3 DNA follows: TGTGCCAGCAGCCCAAGGACAGGGGGGAATTCACCCCTCCACTTT. This sequence encodes CASSPRTGGNSPLHF.

CDR3 residues: CASSYGGALMNTEAFF. Here the CDR3 DNA reads TGTGCCAGCAGTTACGGAGGAGCTCTTATGAACACTGAAGCTTTCTTT. This chain connects TRBV6-6 to TRBJ1-1; D is uncertain. The V end lost 2 bases, the J end lost 0 bases, and 13 bases lay between the germline ends. The CDR3 sequence is 16 residues long. Germline CDR1 reads MNHNY; CDR2 reads SVGAGI (reference sequence).

This chain joins TRBV30 and TRBJ2-3, with D unresolved. CDR1 is GTSNPN, CDR2 SVGIG, per germline (reference sequence). The CDR3 sequence is 13 residues long. The V gene lost 0 bases and the J gene lost 6 bases, with 10 bases spanning the gap. The CDR3 loop is CAWSVRVRDTQYF. As DNA, the CDR3 is TGTGCCTGGAGTGTACGGGTACGGGATACGCAGTATTTT.

The count of this clone is one. The rearrangement uses TRBV20-1 and TRBJ1-2; D gene unclear. The CDR3 sequence is 11 residues long. CDR1 DFQATT and CDR2 SNEGSKA come from the germline V gene (reference sequence). V lost 6 bases and J 5 bases, leaving 10 bases between the germline ends. Written as DNA, the CDR3 is TGCAGTGCCTATTTCGATTATGGCTACACCTTC. It encodes CSAYFDYGYTF.

This chain uses TRBV30 with TRBJ1-2; TRBD1 agrees at 9 bases. The CDR3 covers 17 residues. CDR1 GTSNPN and CDR2 SVGIG come from the germline V gene (reference sequence). The V and J ends lost 5 bases and 3 bases, in that order; junction bases with no gene match: 16. CDR3 in DNA: TGTGCCTGGGGTAAGGGACAGGGAGGAGAATCCTACTATGGCTACACCTTC. Translating it yields CAWGKGQGGESYYGYTF. Full variable domain (remainder filled in from reference TRBV30 and TRBJ1-2): SQTIHQWPATLVQPVGSPLSLECTVEGTSNPNLYWYRQAAGRGLQLLFYSVGIGQISSEVPQNLSASRPQDRQFILSSKKLLLSDSGFYLCAWGKGQGGESYYGYTFGSGTRLTVV.

This clone was counted a single time. This chain uses TRBV7-8 with TRBJ1-5; D is unresolved. This CDR3 is 16 amino acids long. The V gene lost 1 base and the J gene lost 2 bases, with 12 bases spanning the gap. The germline gives CDR1 SGHVS, CDR2 FQNEAQ. The CDR3 spells CASSLGAPKGNQPQHF. The CDR3 bases are TGTGCCAGCAGCTTAGGGGCCCCGAAGGGCAATCAGCCCCAGCATTTT.

V usage is TRBV19 and J usage is TRBJ1-4; D ambiguous. This CDR3 spans 13 amino acids. Germline V gene sequence: CDR1 LNHDA, CDR2 SQIVND (reference sequence). Trimming removed 4 bases at V and 8 bases at J, with 11 bases between. The CDR3 sequence: CASSTTSGEKLFF. In nucleotides, the CDR3 is TGTGCCAGTAGTACCACCTCAGGAGAAAAACTGTTTTTT.

This chain joins TRBV19 and TRBJ1-2, with a weak D call TRBD1 (6 bases). CDR1 LNHDA and CDR2 SQIVND come from the germline V gene (reference sequence). The V gene lost 7 bases and the J gene lost 2 bases, with 14 bases spanning the gap. The CDR3 extends over 14 amino acids. CDR3 region: CASTTGTLNYGYTF. In nucleotides, the CDR3 is TGTGCCAGTACGACTGGGACATTGAACTATGGCTACACCTTC. Variable domain in full (rest from reference TRBV19 and TRBJ1-2): DGGITQSPKYLFRKEGQNVTLSCEQNLNHDAMYWYRQDPGQGLRLIYYSQIVNDFQKGDIAEGYSVSREKKESFPLTVTSAQKNPTAFYLCASTTGTLNYGYTFGSGTRLTVV.

This clone was counted once. The chain joins TRBV4-1 to TRBJ1-1, with D hard to call. The V end was cut by 4 bases, the J end by 0 bases, with 9 bases between. From germline, CDR1 is MGHRA and CDR2 YSYEKL. The CDR3 consists of 14 residues. The CDR3 bases are TGCGCCAGCAGCCCCCGGGGATTGAACACTGAAGCTTTCTTT. It translates to CASSPRGLNTEAFF.

The chain employs TRBV3-1 (or the pseudogene TRBV3-2) and TRBJ2-1; 7 bases are a match to TRBD1. The germline gives CDR1 LGHDT, CDR2 YNNKEL (reference sequence). Trimming cost V 5 bases and J 6 bases; bases outside gene matches: 7. The CDR3 has 14 amino acids. CDR3 bases: TGTGCCAGCAGCTCCCGGGGACAGCTCAATGAGCAGTTCTTC. It encodes CASSSRGQLNEQFF.

The V gene is TRBV29-1, the J gene TRBJ2-3, with D perhaps TRBD1 (5 bases). This CDR3 has 15 amino acids. Between the trimmed V and J ends, which lost 7 bases and 0 bases, there was a span of 17 bases. The germline V gene encodes CDR1 SQVTM and CDR2 ANQGSEA. The CDR3 DNA reads as TGCAGCGCCAGCCCGACGGACACTAGCACAGATACGCAGTATTTT. It translates to CSASPTDTSTDTQYF.

The chain employs TRBV3-1 (or the pseudogene TRBV3-2) and TRBJ2-7; 8 bases are shared with TRBD2. The CDR3 is 13 amino acids. Trimming at V came to 4 bases and at J to 2 bases, leaving 1 base not matched to a gene. In germline, CDR1 is LGHDT, CDR2 YNNKEL (reference sequence). The CDR3 sequence: CASSRGGPYEQYF. In DNA form, the CDR3 reads TGTGCCAGCAGCCGCGGGGGGCCCTACGAGCAGTACTTC.

The rearrangement links TRBV4-1 to TRBJ2-5; possible D gene TRBD2, 7 bases. CDR3 length: 15 amino acids. Looked up from germline, CDR1 is MGHRA and CDR2 is YSYEKL. Deletions cut 4 bases from V and 0 bases from J, with 12 bases between. DNA for the CDR3: TGCGCCAGCAGCCCAGGCGGGGGCCACCAAGAGACCCAGTACTTC. This codes for CASSPGGGHQETQYF.

The chain's CDR3 is CASSLGRPAGGANVLTF. The CDR3 nucleotides are TGTGCCAGCAGCTTAGGGCGGCCGGCTGGCGGGGCCAACGTCCTGACTTTC. The chain combines TRBV7-6 with TRBJ2-6; D is undetermined. The CDR3 has 17 residues. The germline gives CDR1 SGHVS, CDR2 FNYEAQ. V lost 1 base and J lost 4, with 14 bases in between.

This clone was observed many times. The chain carries TRBV19 and TRBJ2-7; TRBD1 matches at 7 bases. CDR3 size: 14 residues. Germline lookup yields CDR1 LNHDA and CDR2 SQIVND (reference sequence). The V segment lost 4 bases and the J segment 2 bases; nucleotides outside the gene matches: 5. The CDR3 sequence: CASSKGADTYEQYF. For the CDR3, the DNA is TGTGCCAGTAGTAAGGGGGCGGACACCTACGAGCAGTACTTC.

The chain employs TRBV10-3 and TRBJ1-3; 10 bases align to TRBD1. J was trimmed by 2 bases and V by 3 bases; bases with no gene match: 7. The CDR3 is 17 amino acids. Per germline, CDR1 ENHRY and CDR2 SYGVKD. This chain's CDR3 is CAISDPGQGLTGNTIYF. CDR3 DNA sequence: TGTGCCATCAGTGACCCGGGACAGGGGCTGACTGGAAACACCATATATTTT.

The chain links TRBV7-8 to TRBJ2-1; TRBD2 matches at 8 bases. Per the germline V gene, CDR1 is SGHVS and CDR2 is FQNEAQ. The CDR3 has 17 amino acids. J lost 9 bases, V lost 7 bases, and 20 bases had no gene match. Here the CDR3 DNA reads TGTGCCAGCATCACCTCCCCGGTAGGACTAGCTGTTGGTGAGCAGTTCTTC. It codes for CASITSPVGLAVGEQFF.

This clone was picked up one time. The CDR3 DNA follows: TGTGCCAGCAGCAAAGCCGCGGGACGCCAGGGGGATGGCTACACCTTC. Translation gives CASSKAAGRQGDGYTF. The chain has TRBV6-6 and TRBJ1-2, with 7 bases lining up with TRBD1. The CDR3 is 16 amino acids. V was pared by 6 bases and J by 6 bases, with 16 bases of the junction left unmatched. Germline CDR1 is MNHNY and CDR2 is SVGAGI (reference sequence).